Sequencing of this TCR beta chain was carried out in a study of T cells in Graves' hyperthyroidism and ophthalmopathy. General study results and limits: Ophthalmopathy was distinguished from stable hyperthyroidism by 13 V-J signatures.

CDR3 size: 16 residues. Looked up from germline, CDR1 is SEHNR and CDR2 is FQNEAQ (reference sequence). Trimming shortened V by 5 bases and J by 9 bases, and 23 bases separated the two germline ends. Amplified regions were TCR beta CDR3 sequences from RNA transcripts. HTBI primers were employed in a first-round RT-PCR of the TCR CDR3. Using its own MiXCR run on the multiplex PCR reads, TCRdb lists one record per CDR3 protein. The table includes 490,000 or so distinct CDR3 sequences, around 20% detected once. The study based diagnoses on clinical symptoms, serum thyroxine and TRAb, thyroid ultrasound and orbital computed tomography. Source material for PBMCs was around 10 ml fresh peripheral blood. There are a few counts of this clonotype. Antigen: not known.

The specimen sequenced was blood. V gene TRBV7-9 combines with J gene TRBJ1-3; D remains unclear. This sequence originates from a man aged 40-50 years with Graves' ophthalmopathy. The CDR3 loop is CASSPERSSSGFTIYF. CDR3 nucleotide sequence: TGTGCCAGCAGCCCCGAGAGGTCGTCGTCTGGGTTCACCATATATTTT.